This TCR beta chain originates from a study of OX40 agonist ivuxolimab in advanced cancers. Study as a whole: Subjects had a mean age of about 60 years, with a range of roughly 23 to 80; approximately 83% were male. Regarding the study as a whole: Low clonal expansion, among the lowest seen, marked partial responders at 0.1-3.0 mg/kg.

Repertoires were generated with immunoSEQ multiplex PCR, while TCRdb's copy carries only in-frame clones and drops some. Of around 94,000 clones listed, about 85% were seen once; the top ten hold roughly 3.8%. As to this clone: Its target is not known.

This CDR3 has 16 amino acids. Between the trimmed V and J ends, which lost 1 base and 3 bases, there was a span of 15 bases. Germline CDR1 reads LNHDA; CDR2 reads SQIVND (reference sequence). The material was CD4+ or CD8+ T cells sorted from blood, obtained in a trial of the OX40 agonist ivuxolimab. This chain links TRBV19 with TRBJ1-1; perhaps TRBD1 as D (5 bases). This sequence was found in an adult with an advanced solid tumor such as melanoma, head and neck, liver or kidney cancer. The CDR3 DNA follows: TGTGCCAGTAGTATAGGGTGGGCCTCGGGGGACACTGAAGCTTTCTTT. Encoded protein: CASSIGWASGDTEAFF.